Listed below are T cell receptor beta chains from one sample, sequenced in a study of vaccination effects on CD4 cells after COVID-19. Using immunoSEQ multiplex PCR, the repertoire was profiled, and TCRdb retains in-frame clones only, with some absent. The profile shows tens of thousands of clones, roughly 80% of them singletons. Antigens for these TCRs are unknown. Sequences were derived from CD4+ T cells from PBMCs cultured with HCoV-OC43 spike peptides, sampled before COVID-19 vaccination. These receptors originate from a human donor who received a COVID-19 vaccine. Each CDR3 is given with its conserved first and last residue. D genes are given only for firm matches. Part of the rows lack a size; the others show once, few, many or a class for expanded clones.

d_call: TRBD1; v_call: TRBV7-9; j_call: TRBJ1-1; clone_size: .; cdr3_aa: CASSSQGGTEAFF; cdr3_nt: TGTGCCAGCAGCTCCCAGGGGGGGACTGAAGCTTTCTTT
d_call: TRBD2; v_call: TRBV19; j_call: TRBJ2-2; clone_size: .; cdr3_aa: CASSMASGGSNTGELFF; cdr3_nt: TGTGCCAGTAGTATGGCTAGCGGGGGTTCGAACACCGGGGAGCTGTTTTTT
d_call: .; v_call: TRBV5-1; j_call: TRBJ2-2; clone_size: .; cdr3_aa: CASSLARTSNTGELFF; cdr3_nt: TGCGCCAGCAGCTTGGCAAGGACTTCGAACACCGGGGAGCTGTTTTTT
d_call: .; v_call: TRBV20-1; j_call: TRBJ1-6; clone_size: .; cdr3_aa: CSASRVDLHF; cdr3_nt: TGCAGTGCTAGTAGGGTTGATCTCCACTTT
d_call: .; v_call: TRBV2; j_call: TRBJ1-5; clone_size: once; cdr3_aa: CASRRSGYSNQPQHF; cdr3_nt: TGTGCCAGCAGACGTTCAGGGTATAGCAATCAGCCCCAGCATTTT
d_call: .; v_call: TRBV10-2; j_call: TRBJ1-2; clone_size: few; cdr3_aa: CASSLGTVNYGYTF; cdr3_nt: TGCGCCAGCAGCCTGGGAACAGTTAACTATGGCTACACCTTC
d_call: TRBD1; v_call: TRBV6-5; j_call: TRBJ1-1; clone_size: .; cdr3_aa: CASRVQGANTEAFF; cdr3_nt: TGTGCCAGCAGGGTACAGGGGGCGAACACTGAAGCTTTCTTT
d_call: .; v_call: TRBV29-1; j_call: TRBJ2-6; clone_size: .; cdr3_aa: CSASGQGANVLTF; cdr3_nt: TGCAGCGCTTCAGGCCAAGGGGCCAACGTCCTGACTTTC
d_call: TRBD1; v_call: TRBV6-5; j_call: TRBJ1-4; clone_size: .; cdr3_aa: CASRRAGTAYEKLFF; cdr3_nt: TGTGCCAGCAGGCGAGCCGGGACAGCCTATGAAAAACTGTTTTTT
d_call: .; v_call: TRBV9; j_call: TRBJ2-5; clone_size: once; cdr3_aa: CASSVAGGLPQTDQETQYF; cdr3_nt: TGTGCCAGCAGCGTAGCCGGCGGACTACCCCAGACGGACCAAGAGACCCAGTACTTC
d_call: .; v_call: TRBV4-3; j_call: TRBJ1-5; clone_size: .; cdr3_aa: CASSQEVRANQPQHF; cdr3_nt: TGCGCCAGCAGCCAAGAAGTGAGGGCCAATCAGCCCCAGCATTTT
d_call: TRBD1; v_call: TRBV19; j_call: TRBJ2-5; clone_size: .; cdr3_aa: CASRRDRTQETQYF; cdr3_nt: TGTGCCAGTAGAAGGGACAGGACACAAGAGACCCAGTACTTC
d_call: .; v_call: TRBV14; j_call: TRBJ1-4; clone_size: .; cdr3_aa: CASSRYREKLFF; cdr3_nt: TGTGCCAGCAGTCGATATAGAGAAAAACTGTTTTTT
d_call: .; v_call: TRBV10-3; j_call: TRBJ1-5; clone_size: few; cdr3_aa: CATREAFTHQPQHF; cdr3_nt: TGTGCCACCAGAGAGGCCTTTACCCATCAGCCCCAGCATTTT
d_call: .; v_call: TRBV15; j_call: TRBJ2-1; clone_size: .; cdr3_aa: CATSWTPGQNNEQFF; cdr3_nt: TGTGCCACCAGTTGGACTCCGGGACAAAACAATGAGCAGTTCTTC
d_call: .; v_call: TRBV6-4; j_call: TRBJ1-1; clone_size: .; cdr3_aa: CASSDSTLTEAFF; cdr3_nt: TGTGCCAGCAGTGACTCGACCTTGACTGAAGCTTTCTTT
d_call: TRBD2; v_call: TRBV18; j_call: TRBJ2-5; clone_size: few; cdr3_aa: CASSPALAGGAQETQYF; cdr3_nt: TGTGCCAGCTCACCAGCCCTAGCGGGGGGCGCACAAGAGACCCAGTACTTC
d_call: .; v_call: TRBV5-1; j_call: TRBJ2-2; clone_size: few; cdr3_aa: CASSLGYTGSDTGELFF; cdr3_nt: TGCGCCAGCAGCTTGGGATATACAGGGTCGGACACCGGGGAGCTGTTTTTT
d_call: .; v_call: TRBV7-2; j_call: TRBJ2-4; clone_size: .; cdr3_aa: CASSLNIGRGNIQYF; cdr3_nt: TGTGCCAGCAGCTTAAATATCGGGAGAGGAAACATTCAGTACTTC
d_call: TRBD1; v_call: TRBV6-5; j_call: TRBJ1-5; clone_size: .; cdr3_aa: CAGSINRGWQPQHF; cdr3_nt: TGTGCCGGTTCCATAAACAGGGGTTGGCAGCCCCAGCATTTT
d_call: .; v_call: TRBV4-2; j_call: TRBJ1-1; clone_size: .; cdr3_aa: CASSQKDSGYTEAFF; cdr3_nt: TGTGCCAGCAGCCAAAAAGACAGTGGATACACTGAAGCTTTCTTT
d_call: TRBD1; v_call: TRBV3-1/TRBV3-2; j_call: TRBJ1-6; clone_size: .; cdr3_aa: CASSRGTGGNSPLHF; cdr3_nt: TGTGCCAGCAGCCGAGGGACAGGGGGTAATTCACCCCTCCACTTT
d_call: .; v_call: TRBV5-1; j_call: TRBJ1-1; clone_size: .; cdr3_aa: CASRHLTENTEAFF; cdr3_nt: TGCGCCAGCAGACATTTAACGGAGAACACTGAAGCTTTCTTT
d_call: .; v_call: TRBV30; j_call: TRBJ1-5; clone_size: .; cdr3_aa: CAWSPLTVNQPQHF; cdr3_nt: TGTGCCTGGAGTCCCTTGACGGTCAATCAGCCCCAGCATTTT
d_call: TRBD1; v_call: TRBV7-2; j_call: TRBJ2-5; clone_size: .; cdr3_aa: CASSSDRGETQYF; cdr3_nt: TGTGCCAGCAGCTCAGACAGGGGAGAGACCCAGTACTTC